This entry features one T cell receptor beta chain sequence. The record originates from a study of shared clonotypes between healthy human individuals. The germline CDR1 and CDR2 sequences are MNHEY and SMNVEV (reference sequence). The CDR3 is 16 residues long. Losses at the gene ends were 4 bases for V and 1 base for J; bases not matched to a gene: 9. Profiled with immunoSEQ multiplex PCR; TCRdb holds only in-frame clones, not every one. Of about 1,900,000 clones listed, over 85% are singletons. Positive CCR7 selection of CD45RO-negative cells yielded the naive CD8 cells, and terminally differentiated effector memory CD45RA+ cells were excluded.

Sequenced: naive CD8+ T cells sorted from blood. This TCR derives from a man younger than 35 in good health. The chain uses TRBV27 and TRBJ2-7, with 8 bases fitting TRBD1. As DNA, the CDR3 is TGTGCCAGCAGTTCCCATGGACAGGGTTGGTCCTACGAGCAGTACTTC. Its protein is CASSSHGQGWSYEQYF.